Listed here are 22 T cell receptor beta chains from one sample, sequenced in a study of T cell changes during pregnancy in multiple sclerosis. Method: immunoSEQ multiplex PCR; TCRdb's copy keeps in-frame clones and lacks some. The data show fewer than 65,000 clones, with about 90% seen just once and 10% to 13% held by the top ten. This specimen consisted of CD8+ T cells from peripheral blood mononuclear cells, obtained after pregnancy. The receptors derive from a female donor with multiple sclerosis, enrolled in a pregnancy study.

This clone was counted a single time. The rearrangement joins TRBV27 to TRBJ1-4, with TRBD1 matching 8 bases. Looked up from germline, CDR1 is MNHEY and CDR2 is SMNVEV (reference sequence). The junction had 3 bases not matched to a gene; V was cut back by 0 bases and J by 6 bases. CDR3 length: 15 amino acids. The CDR3 spells CASSLSQGADEKLFF. The DNA of the CDR3 is TGTGCCAGCAGTTTATCGCAGGGGGCGGATGAAAAACTGTTTTTT. The full variable domain, completed using reference TRBV27 and TRBJ1-4, is EAQVTQNPRYLITVTGKKLTVTCSQNMNHEYMSWYRQDPGLGLRQIYYSMNVEVTDKGDVPEGYKVSRKEKRNFPLILESPSPNQTSLYFCASSLSQGADEKLFFGSGTQLSVL.

This chain connects TRBV9 to TRBJ2-3, with a weak D call TRBD1 (6 bases). The CDR3 is 15 residues long. Trimming stripped 5 bases from V and 0 bases from J, with 13 bases between. Germline CDR1 and CDR2: SGDLS and YYNGEE. CDR3 protein: CASSEQGISTDTQYF. The CDR3 DNA reads TGTGCCAGCAGTGAACAGGGCATTAGCACAGATACGCAGTATTTT. Using reference TRBV9 and TRBJ2-3 for the parts outside the CDR3, the full variable domain is DSGVTQTPKHLITATGQRVTLRCSPRSGDLSVYWYQQSLDQGLQFLIQYYNGEERAKGNILERFSAQQFPDLHSELNLSSLELGDSALYFCASSEQGISTDTQYFGPGTRLTVL.

The genes are TRBV4-1 and TRBJ2-7; 7 nucleotides line up with TRBD2. With 2 bases clipped from V and 5 bases from J, the junction kept 12 bases outside the gene matches. Germline CDR1 and CDR2: MGHRA and YSYEKL. The CDR3 length is 16 residues. CDR3 sequence: CASSQKPPGGHDEQYF. The DNA of the CDR3 is TGCGCCAGCAGCCAAAAACCGCCGGGGGGTCACGACGAGCAGTACTTC.

V usage is TRBV5-1 and J usage is TRBJ1-1, with TRBD1 as a possible D gene (6 bases). Germline CDR1 is SGHRS and CDR2 is YFSETQ. The CDR3 runs 18 residues. V shed 3 bases and J shed 4 bases, with 25 bases lying between them. The CDR3 DNA sequence: TGCGCCAGCAGCTCGGAGTCCGGGACACCGACGGCGGGCACTGAAGCTTTCTTT. Translated: CASSSESGTPTAGTEAFF.

The J gene is TRBJ2-7, the V gene TRBV9; no clear D. CDR1 SGDLS and CDR2 YYNGEE come from the germline V gene. CDR3 size: 12 residues. Trimming removed 3 bases from V and 7 bases from J, with 11 bases in between. CDR3 DNA sequence: TGTGCCAGCAGCGAGTCCTCCGGTGAGCAGTACTTC. It translates to CASSESSGEQYF.

The chain couples TRBV6-5 to TRBJ1-1; D is perhaps TRBD1 (6 bases). Trimming pared 5 bases from V and 4 bases from J, leaving 11 bases between. Germline lookup yields CDR1 MNHEY and CDR2 SVGAGI. The CDR3 runs to 13 residues. The chain's CDR3 is CASSRQAGTEAFF. CDR3 nucleotides: TGTGCCAGCAGTCGACAGGCGGGCACTGAAGCTTTCTTT.

This chain uses TRBV4-1 with TRBJ2-3; a weak D match, TRBD2 (5 bases). V lost 2 bases and J lost 2, with 11 bases in between. Germline CDR1 and CDR2: MGHRA and YSYEKL. CDR3 size: 15 residues. The chain's CDR3 is CASSQSGLLTDTQYF. The CDR3 nucleotides read TGCGCCAGCAGCCAATCTGGACTCCTCACAGATACGCAGTATTTT.

The V and J genes are TRBV14 and TRBJ2-5, with 7 positions matching TRBD2. CDR1 is SGHDN, CDR2 FVKESK, per germline. V trimming: 8 bases; J trimming: 4 bases; junction bases outside the gene matches: 10. This CDR3 has 14 amino acids. CDR3 loop: CASSLAGTIETQYF. In DNA, the CDR3 is TGTGCCAGCTCGTTGGCGGGGACTATAGAGACCCAGTACTTC. The whole variable domain, filled in from reference TRBV14 and TRBJ2-5, reads EAGVTQFPSHSVIEKGQTVTLRCDPISGHDNLYWYRRVMGKEIKFLLHFVKESKQDESGMPNNRFLAERTGGTYSTLKVQPAELEDSGVYFCASSLAGTIETQYFGPGTRLLVL.

This sequence joins TRBV7-9 and TRBJ2-5; perhaps TRBD2 as D (6 bases). Germline V gene data show CDR1 as SEHNR and CDR2 as FQNEAQ (reference sequence). The CDR3 is 15 residues long. V gave up 4 bases and J gave up 1 base, with 13 bases separating them. The CDR3 protein is CASSSNKGGQETQYF. The CDR3 nucleotides read TGTGCCAGCAGCTCTAACAAGGGAGGCCAAGAGACCCAGTACTTC.

CDR3 sequence reads: CASSLEGLAGSEQFF. DNA for the CDR3: TGTGCCAGCAGCTTGGAGGGACTAGCGGGTAGTGAGCAGTTCTTC. The chain is built from TRBV5-5 and TRBJ2-1, with 12 positions matching TRBD2. V gave up 0 bases and J gave up 9 bases; unmatched junction bases: 4. The CDR3 totals 15 residues. CDR1 and CDR2 (germline): SGHKS, YYEKEE (reference sequence).

This sequence joins TRBV27 and TRBJ1-2; no reliable D call. CDR1 is MNHEY, CDR2 SMNVEV, per germline (reference sequence). This CDR3 contains 15 residues. V dropped 3 bases and J dropped 3 bases, with 14 bases sitting between them. CDR3 in DNA: TGTGCCAGCAGTTTCAGTGAATATGACTACTATGGCTACACCTTC. Translation gives CASSFSEYDYYGYTF.

The chain uses TRBV27 and TRBJ1-5; D may be TRBD1 (6 bases). The CDR3 runs 18 residues. V was trimmed by 4 bases and J by 2 bases, leaving 21 bases between them. The V gene's germline CDR1 is MNHEY and CDR2 SMNVEV (reference sequence). CDR3 region: CASSSTIDRTRGNQPQHF. CDR3 bases: TGTGCCAGCAGTTCCACAATAGACAGGACCAGAGGCAATCAGCCCCAGCATTTT.

This chain joins TRBV6-6 and TRBJ2-7; 9 bases are a match to TRBD1. Germline trimming cut 7 bases from V and 7 bases from J; bases unmatched to any gene: 11. Germline V gene sequence: CDR1 MNHNY, CDR2 SVGAGI (reference sequence). CDR3 size: 14 residues. CDR3 sequence: CASTPGTGKGEQYF. CDR3 coding DNA: TGTGCCAGCACCCCCGGGACAGGGAAAGGTGAGCAGTACTTC.

This chain connects TRBV5-5 to TRBJ2-1; 8 bases are shared with TRBD2. V shed 4 bases, J shed 3 bases, and the junction held 3 bases outside the gene matches. In germline, CDR1 is SGHKS, CDR2 YYEKEE (reference sequence). There are 14 residues in the CDR3. The CDR3, as DNA: TGTGCCAGCAGCAAGACTAGCGACTACAATGAGCAGTTCTTC. It specifies CASSKTSDYNEQFF.

The chain links TRBV6-4 to TRBJ2-4, with TRBD2 matching 8 bases. With 2 bases clipped from V and 5 bases from J, the junction kept 2 bases outside the gene matches. CDR1 MRHNA and CDR2 SNTAGT come from the germline V gene. The CDR3 is 14 amino acids. The CDR3 coding sequence is TGTGCCAGCAGTGACAACGGGGGGGAAAACATTCAGTACTTC. As protein: CASSDNGGENIQYF.

This clone was seen once. The J gene is TRBJ2-5, the V gene TRBV9, with 9 bases lining up with TRBD2. Trimming removed 5 bases from V and 5 bases from J; junction bases left unmatched: 13. Germline assignment: CDR1 SGDLS and CDR2 YYNGEE. The CDR3 sequence is 16 residues long. In nucleotides, the CDR3 is TGTGCCAGCAGTGAGAAAGGGGCGGGGGGGCCGGAGACCCAGTACTTC. Translated: CASSEKGAGGPETQYF.

The chain uses TRBV9 and TRBJ2-1; tentative D call: TRBD1 (6 bases). The CDR3 runs 14 residues. The V gene lost 5 bases and the J gene lost 9 bases, with 18 bases spanning the gap. Germline V gene lookup returns CDR1 SGDLS and CDR2 YYNGEE. Here the CDR3 reads CASRGTSNGGEQFF. CDR3 DNA: TGTGCCAGCAGAGGGACATCGAATGGGGGTGAGCAGTTCTTC. The variable domain in full, completed from reference TRBV9 and TRBJ2-1, reads DSGVTQTPKHLITATGQRVTLRCSPRSGDLSVYWYQQSLDQGLQFLIQYYNGEERAKGNILERFSAQQFPDLHSELNLSSLELGDSALYFCASRGTSNGGEQFFGPGTRLTVL.

The V and J genes are TRBV27 and TRBJ2-7; D ambiguous. The V end lost 6 bases, the J end lost 2 bases, and 8 bases lay between the germline ends. CDR3 length: 12 amino acids. The germline V gene encodes CDR1 MNHEY and CDR2 SMNVEV (reference sequence). The CDR3 here is CASSGETYEQYF. In DNA, the CDR3 is TGTGCCAGCAGCGGAGAAACCTACGAGCAGTACTTC.

The V gene is TRBV27, the J gene TRBJ2-7, with D perhaps TRBD2 (7 bases). In germline, CDR1 is MNHEY, CDR2 SMNVEV (reference sequence). V gave up 5 bases and J gave up 7 bases, with 24 bases separating them. CDR3 length: 16 residues. CDR3 DNA: TGTGCCAGCAGTCCCCTAGGGAGGACAGCGGGGTTTGAGCAGTACTTC. The encoded protein is CASSPLGRTAGFEQYF.

This chain connects TRBV5-6 to TRBJ1-1; a possible D gene is TRBD1 (6 bases). The CDR3 covers 15 residues. V shed 3 bases and J shed 2 bases, with 14 bases lying between them. Germline CDR1 is SGHDT and CDR2 is YYEEEE. The chain's CDR3 is CASSWGGAFNTEAFF. For the CDR3, the DNA is TGTGCCAGCAGCTGGGGGGGGGCATTTAACACTGAAGCTTTCTTT.

The chain carries TRBV4-1 and TRBJ2-2, with D perhaps matching TRBD1 (6 bases). CDR1 and CDR2 (germline): MGHRA, YSYEKL. This CDR3 region has 14 residues. Trimming removed 6 bases at V and 1 base at J, with 9 bases between. CDR3 DNA: TGCGCCAGCAGGGGGGCCAGGAACACCGGGGAGCTGTTTTTT. Its protein product is CASRGARNTGELFF.

The V gene is TRBV4-2, the J gene TRBJ2-2; TRBD2 matches at 12 bases. Germline V gene data show CDR1 as LGHNA and CDR2 as YNFKEQ. The CDR3 consists of 17 residues. With V trimmed by 0 bases and J by 3 bases, 2 bases remained unmatched. The CDR3 DNA reads TGTGCCAGCAGCCAAGAGTCTAGCGGGGGGGACACCGGGGAGCTGTTTTTT. Translated: CASSQESSGGDTGELFF.